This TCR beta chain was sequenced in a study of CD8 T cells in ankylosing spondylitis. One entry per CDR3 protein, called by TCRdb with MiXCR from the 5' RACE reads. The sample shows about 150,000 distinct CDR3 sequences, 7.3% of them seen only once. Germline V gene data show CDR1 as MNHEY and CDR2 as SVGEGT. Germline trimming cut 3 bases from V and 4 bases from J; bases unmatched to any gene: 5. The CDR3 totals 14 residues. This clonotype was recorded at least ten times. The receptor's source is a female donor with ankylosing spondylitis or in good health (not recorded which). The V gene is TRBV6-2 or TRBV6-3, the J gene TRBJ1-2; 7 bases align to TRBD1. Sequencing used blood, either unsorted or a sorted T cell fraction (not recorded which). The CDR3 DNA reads TGTGCCAGCAGTTATTCGGGACAGTCCTATGGCTACACCTTC. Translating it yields CASSYSGQSYGYTF.